What follows are 17 T cell receptor beta chains derived from one specimen sequenced in a study of blood T cell repertoires in COVID-19. The data were produced by immunoSEQ multiplex PCR, yet TCRdb's version contains in-frame clones alone and is incomplete. The sample contains under 300,000 clones, roughly 83% of which appear only once. Sequencing was performed on peripheral blood. These receptors were collected from a man older than 75 with acute or convalescent COVID-19.

V usage is TRBV27 and J usage is TRBJ1-2; 7 bases match TRBD1. The junction had 5 bases not matched to a gene; V was cut back by 5 bases and J by 8 bases. The CDR3 has 12 residues. The V gene's germline CDR1 is MNHEY and CDR2 SMNVEV (reference sequence). The CDR3 protein is CASSPGGLGYTF. CDR3 DNA: TGTGCCAGCAGTCCAGGGGGTCTCGGCTACACCTTC.

J is TRBJ1-4 and V is TRBV19, with 9 bases aligning to TRBD1. Per germline, CDR1 LNHDA and CDR2 SQIVND (reference sequence). V dropped 3 bases and J dropped 5; count of bases not matched to a gene: 7. The CDR3 has 16 amino acids. This CDR3 reads CASSMSPGQGNEKLFF. In DNA, the CDR3 is TGTGCCAGTAGTATGAGCCCGGGACAGGGAAATGAAAAACTGTTTTTT.

The chain has TRBV27 and TRBJ1-2; D uncertain. Germline assignment: CDR1 MNHEY and CDR2 SMNVEV (reference sequence). The CDR3 length is 13 residues. V was pared by 10 bases and J by 4 bases, with 16 bases between. The CDR3 DNA reads as TGTGCCACGTACAGATCGATGGGCTATGGCTACACCTTC. Amino acids: CATYRSMGYGYTF.

The chain joins TRBV5-6 to TRBJ1-1, with D hard to call. CDR1 SGHDT and CDR2 YYEEEE come from the germline V gene. This CDR3 spans 15 amino acids. V was cut by 0 bases and J by 0 bases, with 9 bases left in between. CDR3 sequence reads: CASSLAHTMNTEAFF. The CDR3 DNA sequence: TGTGCCAGCAGCTTGGCCCACACCATGAACACTGAAGCTTTCTTT.

The V and J genes are TRBV2 and TRBJ1-2; D is unresolved. CDR1 SNHLY and CDR2 FYNNEI come from the germline V gene. V dropped 7 bases and J dropped 7 bases, with 16 bases sitting between them. The CDR3 extends over 13 amino acids. The CDR3 region is CASTLSWPTGYTF. Written as DNA, the CDR3 is TGTGCCAGCACCCTGTCCTGGCCCACTGGCTACACCTTC.

V usage is TRBV11-2 and J usage is TRBJ1-5, with D tentatively TRBD1 (5 bases). Trimming stripped 5 bases from V and 7 bases from J, with 15 bases between. This CDR3 is 14 amino acids long. Germline V gene lookup returns CDR1 SGHAT and CDR2 FQNNGV. The CDR3 loop reads CASSQAGGGQPQHF. CDR3 DNA: TGTGCCAGCAGCCAAGCGGGGGGAGGCCAGCCCCAGCATTTT.

The chain carries TRBV5-1 and TRBJ2-2, with 10 bases fitting TRBD1. The CDR3 sequence is 18 residues long. Losses at the gene ends were 0 bases for V and 2 bases for J; bases not matched to a gene: 7. Germline CDR1 reads SGHRS; CDR2 reads YFSETQ. DNA of the CDR3: TGCGCCAGCAGCTTGGCTCCCAGGACAGGGGGTAACACCGGGGAGCTGTTTTTT. Translating it yields CASSLAPRTGGNTGELFF.

The chain recombines TRBV7-9 with TRBJ1-2; 9 positions agree with TRBD1. This CDR3 comprises 15 residues. The V gene end was trimmed by 4 bases and the J gene end by 0 bases; junction bases not matched to a gene: 3. From germline, CDR1 is SEHNR and CDR2 FQNEAQ (reference sequence). The CDR3 is CASSSRDRANYGYTF. The CDR3 nucleotides are TGTGCCAGCAGCTCCCGGGACAGGGCTAACTATGGCTACACCTTC. Full variable domain (rest looked up from reference TRBV7-9 and TRBJ1-2): DTGVSQNPRHKITKRGQNVTFRCDPISEHNRLYWYRQTLGQGPEFLTYFQNEAQLEKSRLLSDRFSAERPKGSFSTLEIQRTEQGDSAMYLCASSSRDRANYGYTFGSGTRLTVV.

This clone was observed a few times. The chain carries TRBV28 and TRBJ1-5; D is uncertain. This CDR3 is built from 14 residues. V was shortened by 3 bases and J by 2 bases, with 8 bases between the two germline ends. The germline CDR1 and CDR2 sequences are MDHEN and SYDVKM. The CDR3 nucleotides are TGTGCCAGCAGTTTCGGTATCCGCAATCAGCCCCAGCATTTT. Protein: CASSFGIRNQPQHF.

This sequence joins TRBV28 and TRBJ1-1; TRBD1 might be the D (6 bases). V lost 8 bases and J 10 bases, leaving 14 bases between the germline ends. The CDR3 covers 11 residues. Germline CDR1 MDHEN, CDR2 SYDVKM. CDR3 nucleotide sequence: TGTGCCAGCCGTCGGGGGGGCCCAGCTTTCTTT. Translation gives CASRRGGPAFF.

The V call is TRBV5-1, the J call TRBJ2-4, with 12 bases fitting TRBD2. The CDR3 runs to 18 residues. The V and J ends lost 1 base and 1 base, in that order; junction bases with no gene match: 6. The germline V gene has CDR1 SGHRS and CDR2 YFSETQ. As DNA, the CDR3 is TGCGCCAGCAGCTTGCTAGCGGGAGGGCCCGGGGCCAAAAACATTCAGTACTTC. Translated, it gives CASSLLAGGPGAKNIQYF.

As DNA, the CDR3 is TGTGCCAGCAGCCACCCCGGACAGGAGCGGGATACGCAGTATTTT. Translation gives CASSHPGQERDTQYF. The chain couples TRBV4-2 to TRBJ2-3, with 7 bases matching TRBD1. The CDR3 is 15 amino acids. J gave up 6 bases and V 3 bases, and 9 bases lay outside the gene matches. Germline V CDR1 and CDR2: LGHNA, YNFKEQ.

V usage is TRBV6-5 and J usage is TRBJ2-5; 7 nucleotides line up with TRBD2. With V trimmed by 6 bases and J by 5 bases, 12 bases remained unmatched. CDR3 length equals 15 residues. Germline V gene lookup returns CDR1 MNHEY and CDR2 SVGAGI. This CDR3 is CASSALGGVGETQYF. The CDR3, as DNA: TGTGCCAGCAGCGCCCTTGGGGGGGTTGGCGAGACCCAGTACTTC.

J is TRBJ1-1 and V is TRBV6-6, with D maybe TRBD1 (5 bases). CDR1 MNHNY and CDR2 SVGAGI come from the germline V gene (reference sequence). This CDR3 is 14 amino acids long. V dropped 2 bases and J dropped 0 bases, with 7 bases sitting between them. CDR3 coding DNA: TGTGCCAGCAGTTACGGGGGGATGAACACTGAAGCTTTCTTT. Amino acids: CASSYGGMNTEAFF.

This clone was recorded once. The rearrangement links TRBV9 to TRBJ2-5; 8 positions agree with TRBD1. With V trimmed by 3 bases and J by 5 bases, 3 bases remained unmatched. Germline V gene sequence: CDR1 SGDLS, CDR2 YYNGEE. The length of the CDR3 is 13 residues. Here the CDR3 reads CASSGTGFETQYF. The DNA for the CDR3 is TGTGCCAGCAGCGGGACAGGGTTTGAGACCCAGTACTTC.

The genes are TRBV7-3 and TRBJ2-2; TRBD2 aligns across 9 bases. Per germline, CDR1 SGHTA and CDR2 FQGTGA. The CDR3 spans 15 residues. With V trimmed by 8 bases and J by 5 bases, 9 bases remained unmatched. CDR3 sequence: CASARQREDTGELFF. The CDR3 nucleotides read TGTGCCAGCGCCCGACAGCGGGAGGATACCGGGGAGCTGTTTTTT.

J is TRBJ2-7 and V is TRBV5-1; the match to TRBD1 covers 8 bases. The CDR3 loop spans 15 amino acids. From germline, CDR1 is SGHRS and CDR2 YFSETQ. V lost 4 bases and J lost 2; bases outside the gene matches: 8. The CDR3 DNA reads TGCGCCAGCAGCGCCCCCGGGACAGGTGCCTACGAGCAGTACTTC. This gives the protein CASSAPGTGAYEQYF.